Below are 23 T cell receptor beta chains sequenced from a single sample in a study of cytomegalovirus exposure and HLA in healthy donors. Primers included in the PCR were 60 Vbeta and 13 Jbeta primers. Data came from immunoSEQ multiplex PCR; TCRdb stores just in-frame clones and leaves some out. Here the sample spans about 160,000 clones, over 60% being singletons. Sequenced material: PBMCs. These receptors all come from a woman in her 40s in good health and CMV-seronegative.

The DNA for the CDR3 is TGCGCCAGCAGCTGGGACTGGAGGGTGAACACCGGGGAGCTGTTTTTT. Translation: CASSWDWRVNTGELFF. The chain employs TRBV5-1 and TRBJ2-2, with TRBD2 as a possible D gene (6 bases). Germline V gene lookup returns CDR1 SGHRS and CDR2 YFSETQ. The CDR3 is 16 residues long. Deletions cut 3 bases from V and 1 base from J, with 13 bases between. The whole variable domain, filled in from reference TRBV5-1 and TRBJ2-2, reads KAGVTQTPRYLIKTRGQQVTLSCSPISGHRSVSWYQQTPGQGLQFLFEYFSETQRNKGNFPGRFSGRQFSNSRSEMNVSTLELGDSALYLCASSWDWRVNTGELFFGEGSRLTVL.

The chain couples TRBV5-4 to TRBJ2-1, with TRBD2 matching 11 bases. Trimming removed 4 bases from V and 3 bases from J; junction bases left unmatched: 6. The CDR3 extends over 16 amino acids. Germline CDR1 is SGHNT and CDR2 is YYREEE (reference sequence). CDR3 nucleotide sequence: TGTGCCAGCAGCCTTAGCGGGGGGGGAAACTACAATGAGCAGTTCTTC. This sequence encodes CASSLSGGGNYNEQFF.

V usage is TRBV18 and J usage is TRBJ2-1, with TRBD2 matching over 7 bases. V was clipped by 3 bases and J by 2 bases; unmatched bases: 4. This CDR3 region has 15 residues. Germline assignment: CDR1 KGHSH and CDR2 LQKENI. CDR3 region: CASSPRGWAYNEQFF. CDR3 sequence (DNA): TGTGCCAGCTCACCGCGGGGGTGGGCCTACAATGAGCAGTTCTTC.

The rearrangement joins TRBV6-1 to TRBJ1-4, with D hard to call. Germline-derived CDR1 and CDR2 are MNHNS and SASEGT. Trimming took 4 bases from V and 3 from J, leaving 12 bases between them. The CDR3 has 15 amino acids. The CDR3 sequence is CASSGRERANEKLFF. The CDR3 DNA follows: TGTGCCAGCAGTGGGAGGGAGCGGGCTAATGAAAAACTGTTTTTT.

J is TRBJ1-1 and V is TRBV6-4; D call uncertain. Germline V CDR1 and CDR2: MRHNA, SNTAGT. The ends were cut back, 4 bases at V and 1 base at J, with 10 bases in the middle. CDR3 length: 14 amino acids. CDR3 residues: CASSVRPGNTEAFF. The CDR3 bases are TGTGCCAGCAGTGTCCGCCCGGGGAACACTGAAGCTTTCTTT.

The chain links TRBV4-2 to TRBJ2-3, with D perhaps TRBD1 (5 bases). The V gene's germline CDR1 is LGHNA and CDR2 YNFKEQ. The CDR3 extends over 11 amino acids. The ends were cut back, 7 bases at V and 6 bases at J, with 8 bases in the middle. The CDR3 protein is CASTPGDTQYF. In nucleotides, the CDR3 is TGTGCCAGCACGCCAGGGGATACGCAGTATTTT.

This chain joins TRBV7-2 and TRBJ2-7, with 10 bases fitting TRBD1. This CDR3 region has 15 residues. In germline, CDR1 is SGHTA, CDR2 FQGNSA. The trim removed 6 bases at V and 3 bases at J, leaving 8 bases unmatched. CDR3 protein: CASRLDRGRNYEQYF. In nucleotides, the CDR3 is TGTGCCAGCAGACTAGACAGGGGGCGCAACTACGAGCAGTACTTC.

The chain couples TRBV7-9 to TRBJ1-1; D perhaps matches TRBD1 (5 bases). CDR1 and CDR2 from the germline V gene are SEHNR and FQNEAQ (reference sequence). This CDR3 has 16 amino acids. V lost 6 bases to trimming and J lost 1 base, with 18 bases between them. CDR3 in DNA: TGTGCCAGCAGACTGGGGAGCGGGGCCTGGAACACTGAAGCTTTCTTT. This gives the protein CASRLGSGAWNTEAFF.

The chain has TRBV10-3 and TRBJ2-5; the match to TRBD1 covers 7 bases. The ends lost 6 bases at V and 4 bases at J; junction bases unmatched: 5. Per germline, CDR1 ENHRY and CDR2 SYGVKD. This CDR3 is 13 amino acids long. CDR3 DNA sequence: TGTGCCATCAGACAGGGGATCTCAGAGACCCAGTACTTC. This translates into CAIRQGISETQYF.

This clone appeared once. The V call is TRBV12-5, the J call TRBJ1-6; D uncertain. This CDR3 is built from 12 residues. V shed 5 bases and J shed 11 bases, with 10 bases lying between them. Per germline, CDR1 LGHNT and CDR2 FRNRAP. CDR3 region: CASGPLGAPLHF. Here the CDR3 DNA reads TGTGCTAGTGGTCCGCTCGGTGCACCCCTCCACTTT.

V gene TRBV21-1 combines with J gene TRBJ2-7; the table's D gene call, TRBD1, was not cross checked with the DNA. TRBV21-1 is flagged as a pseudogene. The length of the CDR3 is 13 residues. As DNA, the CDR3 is TGTGCCAGCAGATATGGACAGAGCTACGAGCAGTACTTC. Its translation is CASRYGQSYEQYF.

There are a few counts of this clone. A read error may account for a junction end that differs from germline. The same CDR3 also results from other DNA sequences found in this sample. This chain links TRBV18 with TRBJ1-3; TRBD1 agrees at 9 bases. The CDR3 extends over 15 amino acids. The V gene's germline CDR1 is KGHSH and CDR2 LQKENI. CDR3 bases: TGTGCCAGCTCCCCACAGGGGGCTGGTGGAAACACCATATATTTT. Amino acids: CASSPQGAGGNTIYF.

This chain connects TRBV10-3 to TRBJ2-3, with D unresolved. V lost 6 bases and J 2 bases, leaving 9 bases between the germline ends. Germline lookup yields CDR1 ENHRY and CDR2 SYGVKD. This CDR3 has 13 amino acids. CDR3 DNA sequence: TGTGCCATCAGCCTCAGGCACACAGATACGCAGTATTTT. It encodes CAISLRHTDTQYF.

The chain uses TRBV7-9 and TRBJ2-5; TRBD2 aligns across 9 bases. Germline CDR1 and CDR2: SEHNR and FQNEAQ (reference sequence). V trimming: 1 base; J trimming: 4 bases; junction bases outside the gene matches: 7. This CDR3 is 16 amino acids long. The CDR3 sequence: CASSLGPAGGSETQYF. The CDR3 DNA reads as TGTGCCAGCAGCTTAGGTCCGGCGGGGGGGTCAGAGACCCAGTACTTC.

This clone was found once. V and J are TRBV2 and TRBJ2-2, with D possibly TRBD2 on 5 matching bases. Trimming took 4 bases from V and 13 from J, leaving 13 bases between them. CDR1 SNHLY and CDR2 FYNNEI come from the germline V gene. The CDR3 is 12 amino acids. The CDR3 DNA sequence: TGTGCCAGCAGTGCCTCGGGATGGGTGCTGTTTTTT. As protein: CASSASGWVLFF. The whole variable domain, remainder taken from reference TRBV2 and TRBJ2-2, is EPEVTQTPSHQVTQMGQEVILRCVPISNHLYFYWYRQILGQKVEFLVSFYNNEISEKSEIFDDQFSVERPDGSNFTLKIRSTKLEDSAMYFCASSASGWVLFFGEGSRLTVL.

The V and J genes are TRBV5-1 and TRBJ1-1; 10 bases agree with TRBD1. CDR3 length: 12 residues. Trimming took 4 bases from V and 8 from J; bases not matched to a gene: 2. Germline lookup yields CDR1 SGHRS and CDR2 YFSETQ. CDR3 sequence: CASSKGQGEAFF. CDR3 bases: TGCGCCAGCAGCAAGGGACAGGGGGAAGCTTTCTTT. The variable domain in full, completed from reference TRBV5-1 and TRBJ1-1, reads KAGVTQTPRYLIKTRGQQVTLSCSPISGHRSVSWYQQTPGQGLQFLFEYFSETQRNKGNFPGRFSGRQFSNSRSEMNVSTLELGDSALYLCASSKGQGEAFFGQGTRLTVV.

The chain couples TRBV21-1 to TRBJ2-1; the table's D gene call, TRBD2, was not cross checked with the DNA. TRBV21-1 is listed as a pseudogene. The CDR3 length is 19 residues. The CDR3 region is CASSGRLAGSIGAYNEQFF. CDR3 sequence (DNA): TGTGCCAGCAGCGGTCGACTAGCGGGGTCGATCGGCGCCTACAATGAGCAGTTCTTC.

CDR3 nucleotide sequence: TGTGCCAGCAGTCTCAGGCGAACCGCTGAAGCTTTCTTT. Protein: CASSLRRTAEAFF. The rearrangement uses TRBV27 and TRBJ1-1; D gene ambiguous. The CDR3 has 13 amino acids. The V and J ends lost 5 bases and 6 bases respectively, with 13 bases between them. Germline CDR1 MNHEY, CDR2 SMNVEV (reference sequence).

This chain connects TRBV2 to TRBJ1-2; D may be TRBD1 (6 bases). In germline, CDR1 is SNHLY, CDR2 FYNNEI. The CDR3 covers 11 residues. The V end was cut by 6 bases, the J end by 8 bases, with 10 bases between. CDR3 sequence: CASSYRDGYTF. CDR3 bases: TGTGCCAGCAGCTACAGGGACGGCTACACCTTC.

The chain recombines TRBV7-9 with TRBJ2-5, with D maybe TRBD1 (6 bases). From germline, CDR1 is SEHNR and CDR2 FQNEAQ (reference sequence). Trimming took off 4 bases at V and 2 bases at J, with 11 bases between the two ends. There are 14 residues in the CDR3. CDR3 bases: TGTGCCAGCAGCTCGAGGGACAATCAAGAGACCCAGTACTTC. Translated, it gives CASSSRDNQETQYF.

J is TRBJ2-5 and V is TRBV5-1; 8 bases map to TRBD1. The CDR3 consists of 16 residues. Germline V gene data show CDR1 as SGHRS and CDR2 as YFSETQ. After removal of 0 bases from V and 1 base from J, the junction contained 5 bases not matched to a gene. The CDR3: CASSLARGLSQETQYF. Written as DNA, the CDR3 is TGCGCCAGCAGCTTGGCCAGGGGGCTGTCCCAAGAGACCCAGTACTTC.

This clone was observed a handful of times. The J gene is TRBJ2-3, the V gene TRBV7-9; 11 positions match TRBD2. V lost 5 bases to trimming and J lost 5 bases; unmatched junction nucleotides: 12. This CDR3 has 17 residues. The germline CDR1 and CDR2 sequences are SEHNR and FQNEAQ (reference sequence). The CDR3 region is CASSPTSGVVIRDTQYF. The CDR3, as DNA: TGTGCCAGCAGCCCGACTAGCGGGGTTGTAATAAGAGATACGCAGTATTTT. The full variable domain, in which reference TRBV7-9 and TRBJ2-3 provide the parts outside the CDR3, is DTGVSQNPRHKITKRGQNVTFRCDPISEHNRLYWYRQTLGQGPEFLTYFQNEAQLEKSRLLSDRFSAERPKGSFSTLEIQRTEQGDSAMYLCASSPTSGVVIRDTQYFGPGTRLTVL.

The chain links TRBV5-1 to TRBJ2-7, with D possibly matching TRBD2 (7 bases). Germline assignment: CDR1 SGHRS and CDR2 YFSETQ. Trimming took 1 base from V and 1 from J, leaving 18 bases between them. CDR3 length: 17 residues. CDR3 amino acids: CASSLLPQGAGSYEQYF. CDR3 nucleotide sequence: TGCGCCAGCAGCTTGCTGCCACAGGGAGCGGGATCCTACGAGCAGTACTTC.